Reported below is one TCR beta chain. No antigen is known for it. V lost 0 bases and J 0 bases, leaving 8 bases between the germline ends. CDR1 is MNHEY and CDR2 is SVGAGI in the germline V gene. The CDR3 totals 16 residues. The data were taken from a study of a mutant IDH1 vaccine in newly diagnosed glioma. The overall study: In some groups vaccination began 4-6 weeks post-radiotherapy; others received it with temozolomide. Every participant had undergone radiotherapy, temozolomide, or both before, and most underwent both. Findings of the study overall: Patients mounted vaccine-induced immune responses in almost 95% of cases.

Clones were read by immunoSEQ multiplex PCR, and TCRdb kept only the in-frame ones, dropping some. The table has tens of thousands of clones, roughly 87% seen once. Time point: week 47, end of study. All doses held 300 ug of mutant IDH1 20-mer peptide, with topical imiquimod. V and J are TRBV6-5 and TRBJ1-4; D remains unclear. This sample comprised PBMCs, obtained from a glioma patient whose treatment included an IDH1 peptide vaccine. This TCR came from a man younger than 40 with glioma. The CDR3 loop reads CASSYSRIATNEKLFF. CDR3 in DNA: TGTGCCAGCAGTTACTCGAGGATTGCAACTAATGAAAAACTGTTTTTT.